The 26 T cell receptor beta chains below were found in one sample sequenced in a study of control samples from healthy donors and cancer patients. The repertoire was sequenced with immunoSEQ multiplex PCR; TCRdb's copy has only in-frame clones and lacks some. The profile shows approximately 140,000 clones, roughly 89% of them singletons. Sequenced material: PBMCs. Receptors were obtained from a man in his fifties or sixties with head and neck cancer.

As DNA, the CDR3 is TGTGCCAGCAGTTCAGGGGGCAGGACTGAAGCTTTCTTT. The encoded protein is CASSSGGRTEAFF. The V and J genes are TRBV27 and TRBJ1-1, with 8 nucleotides matching TRBD1. The CDR3 is 13 residues long. Germline CDR1 reads MNHEY; CDR2 reads SMNVEV (reference sequence). J lost 5 bases, V lost 4 bases, and 3 bases had no gene match.

This chain links TRBV5-1 with TRBJ2-7; no reliable D call. V was shortened by 4 bases and J by 6 bases, with 14 bases between the two germline ends. The CDR3 runs 13 residues. Germline V gene sequence: CDR1 SGHRS, CDR2 YFSETQ. Here the CDR3 DNA reads TGCGCCAGCAGCCGATTAGTTGGCCTCGAGCAGTACTTC. Translated: CASSRLVGLEQYF.

Note on this clone: A much larger clone differs from this one at a single base, so this may be a read error. Other DNA sequences within the sample encode an identical CDR3. The CDR3 DNA reads TGCAGCGTAACGGGGCAGGGAGGAGGGGAGCAGTACTTC. Its translation: CSVTGQGGGEQYF. J is TRBJ2-7 and V is TRBV29-1, with D perhaps matching TRBD2 (6 bases). Germline V gives CDR1 SQVTM, CDR2 ANQGSEA. Trimming removed 6 bases at V and 7 bases at J, with 19 bases between. The CDR3 is 13 residues long.

CDR3 nucleotides: TGTGCCAGCAGTTTACGGGACTCACCCCTCCACTTT. It codes for CASSLRDSPLHF. V and J are TRBV27 and TRBJ1-6, with D tentatively TRBD1 (5 bases). V gave up 2 bases and J gave up 10 bases, with 6 bases separating them. This CDR3 has 12 amino acids. The germline V gene has CDR1 MNHEY and CDR2 SMNVEV (reference sequence).

This clone was seen more than once but under ten times. The V call is TRBV6-2 or TRBV6-3, the J call TRBJ1-5; D gene ambiguous. The V end lost 0 bases, the J end lost 2 bases, and 8 bases lay between the germline ends. CDR1 is MNHEY, CDR2 SVGEGT, per germline. This CDR3 has 15 residues. Here the CDR3 reads CASSYSLRGNQPQHF. CDR3 bases: TGTGCCAGCAGTTACTCGTTAAGGGGCAATCAGCCCCAGCATTTT.

The chain recombines TRBV30 with TRBJ2-5; D is possibly TRBD1 or TRBD2 (6 bases each). Trimming pared 0 bases from V and 5 bases from J, leaving 16 bases between. The CDR3 runs to 15 residues. Germline V gene lookup returns CDR1 GTSNPN and CDR2 SVGIG (reference sequence). The CDR3 DNA reads TGTGCCTGGAGTGTCCCTCAAGGGGGGCTGGAGACCCAGTACTTC. Protein sequence: CAWSVPQGGLETQYF. The entire variable domain, with the rest obtained from reference TRBV30 and TRBJ2-5, is as follows: SQTIHQWPATLVQPVGSPLSLECTVEGTSNPNLYWYRQAAGRGLQLLFYSVGIGQISSEVPQNLSASRPQDRQFILSSKKLLLSDSGFYLCAWSVPQGGLETQYFGPGTRLLVL.

The chain couples TRBV5-1 to TRBJ1-2; no reliable D call. There are 16 residues in the CDR3. V lost 0 bases and J lost 0, with 12 bases in between. Germline values: CDR1 SGHRS, CDR2 YFSETQ. The DNA for the CDR3 is TGCGCCAGCAGCTTGGTCCCAGGTTTAGCTAACTATGGCTACACCTTC. Residues: CASSLVPGLANYGYTF.

The V call is TRBV19, the J call TRBJ2-7; 10 nucleotides match TRBD1. This CDR3 region has 14 residues. V trimming: 5 bases; J trimming: 2 bases; junction bases outside the gene matches: 3. Germline V gives CDR1 LNHDA, CDR2 SQIVND (reference sequence). The CDR3 DNA reads TGTGCCAGTAGTCTCGGACAGGGGGCCTACGAGCAGTACTTC. It translates to CASSLGQGAYEQYF.

This clone was observed a single time. This rearrangement joins TRBV6-5 to TRBJ1-6; 8 bases are shared with TRBD1. V trimming: 6 bases; J trimming: 6 bases; junction bases outside the gene matches: 4. The CDR3 loop spans 14 amino acids. The V gene's germline CDR1 is MNHEY and CDR2 SVGAGI. The CDR3 here is CASRTGGANSPLHF. DNA for the CDR3: TGTGCCAGCAGAACAGGGGGAGCTAATTCACCCCTCCACTTT.

Regarding this clone: The sample contains more than one DNA sequence encoding this CDR3. The chain joins TRBV6-5 to TRBJ2-2; D perhaps matches TRBD1 (5 bases). The CDR3 runs to 13 residues. Looked up from germline, CDR1 is MNHEY and CDR2 is SVGAGI. Trimming took 3 bases from V and 5 from J, leaving 7 bases between them. The CDR3 reads CASSYKGTGELFF. DNA for the CDR3: TGTGCCAGCAGTTATAAGGGGACCGGGGAGCTGTTTTTT.

The gene calls are TRBV5-1 and TRBJ2-2, with 13 positions matching TRBD2. Germline assignment: CDR1 SGHRS and CDR2 YFSETQ. This CDR3 region has 17 residues. Unmatched junction bases numbered 9, after V lost 6 bases and J lost 4 bases. CDR3 loop: CASTGTSGAPGTGELFF. CDR3 DNA sequence: TGCGCCAGCACCGGGACTAGCGGGGCCCCGGGCACCGGGGAGCTGTTTTTT.

J is TRBJ2-7 and V is TRBV7-2; 9 bases are a match to TRBD2. This CDR3 has 13 residues. Germline V gene sequence: CDR1 SGHTA, CDR2 FQGNSA. Trimming removed 5 bases from V and 4 bases from J; junction bases left unmatched: 3. The CDR3 DNA reads TGTGCCAGCAGCCAGACTAGCGGATACGAGCAGTACTTC. Translated: CASSQTSGYEQYF. Full variable domain (missing parts from reference TRBV7-2 and TRBJ2-7): GAGVSQSPSNKVTEKGKDVELRCDPISGHTALYWYRQSLGQGLEFLIYFQGNSAPDKSGLPSDRFSAERTGGSVSTLTIQRTQQEDSAVYLCASSQTSGYEQYFGPGTRLTVT.

The chain couples TRBV11-2 to TRBJ2-1, with 9 bases lining up with TRBD2. Trimming cost V 8 bases and J 4 bases; bases outside gene matches: 3. This CDR3 is 13 amino acids long. Germline loops: CDR1 SGHAT, CDR2 FQNNGV. CDR3 DNA sequence: TGTGCCAGCGGCGGGGGGGAGTACAATGAGCAGTTCTTC. It is translated as CASGGGEYNEQFF. Variable domain in full (rest from reference TRBV11-2 and TRBJ2-1): EAGVAQSPRYKIIEKRQSVAFWCNPISGHATLYWYQQILGQGPKLLIQFQNNGVVDDSQLPKDRFSAERLKGVDSTLKIQPAKLEDSAVYLCASGGGEYNEQFFGPGTRLTVL.

The J gene is TRBJ2-7, the V gene TRBV7-6, with D possibly TRBD1 on 5 matching bases. CDR3 length equals 14 residues. Germline V gives CDR1 SGHVS, CDR2 FNYEAQ. The germline V and J ends were trimmed by 5 bases and 5 bases, with 16 bases remaining between them. The CDR3 nucleotides are TGTGCCAGCAGCCCCAGCTGGGCAGGGCACGAGCAGTACTTC. Translation gives CASSPSWAGHEQYF.

The V gene is TRBV6-1, the J gene TRBJ1-5; D not certain. The length of the CDR3 is 15 residues. From germline, CDR1 is MNHNS and CDR2 SASEGT. V was pared by 2 bases and J by 0 bases, with 8 bases between. CDR3 sequence (DNA): TGTGCCAGCAGTGAAATAGGATTTAGCAATCAGCCCCAGCATTTT. It is translated as CASSEIGFSNQPQHF.

The CDR3 DNA reads TGTGCCAGCAGCGCGATTATGAACACTGAAGCTTTCTTT. Protein product: CASSAIMNTEAFF. V gene TRBV2 combines with J gene TRBJ1-1; no definite D call. The CDR3 runs 13 residues. V was trimmed by 6 bases and J by 0 bases, leaving 8 bases between them. Germline V gene data show CDR1 as SNHLY and CDR2 as FYNNEI.

The chain recombines TRBV5-1 with TRBJ2-5; no firm D call. The germline V gene has CDR1 SGHRS and CDR2 YFSETQ. This CDR3 has 14 residues. With 0 bases removed from V and 4 bases from J, the gap between germline ends came to 10 bases. This CDR3 reads CASSLDSWGETQYF. The CDR3 DNA reads TGCGCCAGCAGCTTGGACTCCTGGGGAGAGACCCAGTACTTC.

The gene calls are TRBV4-2 and TRBJ1-2; possible D gene TRBD1, 6 bases. V lost 1 base to trimming and J lost 3 bases, with 12 bases between them. Per the germline V gene, CDR1 is LGHNA and CDR2 is YNFKEQ. This CDR3 has 15 amino acids. This chain's CDR3 is CASSQVARGDYGYTF. The CDR3 nucleotides read TGTGCCAGCAGCCAAGTGGCCAGGGGTGACTATGGCTACACCTTC.

The rearrangement joins TRBV5-5 to TRBJ2-7, with D perhaps matching TRBD2 (6 bases). CDR1 SGHKS and CDR2 YYEKEE come from the germline V gene (reference sequence). This CDR3 region has 17 residues. With 0 bases removed from V and 1 base from J, the gap between germline ends came to 17 bases. CDR3 sequence (DNA): TGTGCCAGCAGCTTGGCAAGTGGGGGGAGTCGGTCCTACGAGCAGTACTTC. Its protein is CASSLASGGSRSYEQYF.

The chain recombines TRBV29-1 with TRBJ2-7, with D unclear. Germline CDR1 and CDR2: SQVTM and ANQGSEA. The CDR3 is 13 amino acids. V was shortened by 3 bases and J by 2 bases, with 11 bases between the two germline ends. In DNA, the CDR3 is TGCAGCGTTGAGGTCGGCAGACCCTACGAGCAGTACTTC. It yields the protein CSVEVGRPYEQYF.

J is TRBJ1-4 and V is TRBV2; 8 nucleotides align to TRBD1. Germline lookup yields CDR1 SNHLY and CDR2 FYNNEI. V shed 7 bases, J shed 5 bases, and the junction held 6 bases outside the gene matches. The CDR3 consists of 14 residues. The CDR3 here is CASMAGTGNEKLFF. The DNA for the CDR3 is TGTGCCAGCATGGCCGGGACAGGCAATGAAAAACTGTTTTTT.

The chain combines TRBV30 with TRBJ1-1; D is undetermined. This CDR3 spans 14 amino acids. Germline CDR1 is GTSNPN and CDR2 is SVGIG (reference sequence). The V end lost 2 bases, the J end lost 4 bases, and 14 bases lay between the germline ends. The CDR3 sequence is CAWSRWEGGTEAFF. In DNA, the CDR3 is TGTGCCTGGAGTCGGTGGGAGGGAGGCACTGAAGCTTTCTTT. Using reference TRBV30 and TRBJ1-1 for the parts outside the CDR3, the full variable domain is SQTIHQWPATLVQPVGSPLSLECTVEGTSNPNLYWYRQAAGRGLQLLFYSVGIGQISSEVPQNLSASRPQDRQFILSSKKLLLSDSGFYLCAWSRWEGGTEAFFGQGTRLTVV.

The genes are TRBV7-9 and TRBJ2-1; D gene ambiguous. With 2 bases removed from V and 3 bases from J, the gap between germline ends came to 23 bases. The germline V gene encodes CDR1 SEHNR and CDR2 FQNEAQ (reference sequence). There are 19 residues in the CDR3. Here the CDR3 reads CASSLSRGPPVVIYNEQFF. In DNA, the CDR3 is TGTGCCAGCAGCTTAAGTCGTGGACCCCCCGTAGTAATCTACAATGAGCAGTTCTTC.

This chain links TRBV6-5 with TRBJ2-7; the D gene is possibly TRBD2 (5 bases). In germline, CDR1 is MNHEY, CDR2 SVGAGI. This CDR3 has 15 residues. V shed 5 bases and J shed 0 bases, with 14 bases lying between them. CDR3 nucleotide sequence: TGTGCCAGCAGTACCCTGACGGGGAGCTCCTACGAGCAGTACTTC. Protein sequence: CASSTLTGSSYEQYF.

This chain connects TRBV15 to TRBJ2-3, with D hard to call. Between the trimmed V and J ends, which lost 1 base and 1 base, there was a span of 9 bases. The CDR3 extends over 15 amino acids. Germline V gene data show CDR1 as LNHNV and CDR2 as YYDKDF (reference sequence). CDR3 protein: CATSRATLGTDTQYF. CDR3 coding DNA: TGTGCCACCAGCAGAGCCACGTTGGGCACAGATACGCAGTATTTT.

The chain is built from TRBV20-1 and TRBJ2-2, with D possibly matching TRBD1 (5 bases). The CDR3 runs to 12 residues. Germline CDR1 and CDR2: DFQATT and SNEGSKA (reference sequence). V was shortened by 3 bases and J by 6 bases, with 8 bases between the two germline ends. CDR3 amino acids: CSASRQSGELFF. CDR3 bases: TGCAGTGCTAGTAGACAGTCCGGGGAGCTGTTTTTT.